The 27 T cell receptor beta chains reported below all come from one sample, sequenced in a study of T cells in Graves' hyperthyroidism and ophthalmopathy. Template material for amplifying TCR beta CDR3 regions consisted of RNA transcripts. First-round RT-PCR of the TCR CDR3 relied on the HTBI primer set. MiXCR, applied by TCRdb to the multiplex PCR reads, yields one record per CDR3 protein. The table includes around 690,000 distinct CDR3 sequences, more than 20% detected once. Sequenced: blood. All receptors derive from a man aged 25 to 40 with Graves' ophthalmopathy.

The chain uses TRBV19 and TRBJ2-3, with TRBD2 matching over 7 bases. Germline loops: CDR1 LNHDA, CDR2 SQIVND (reference sequence). The CDR3 loop spans 15 amino acids. V was pared by 7 bases and J by 4 bases, with 11 bases of the junction left unmatched. CDR3 sequence: CASKGLAGAADTQYF. The CDR3 nucleotides read TGTGCCAGTAAGGGGTTGGCGGGAGCGGCAGATACGCAGTATTTT. Combining the CDR3 with reference TRBV19 and TRBJ2-3 gives the whole variable domain DGGITQSPKYLFRKEGQNVTLSCEQNLNHDAMYWYRQDPGQGLRLIYYSQIVNDFQKGDIAEGYSVSREKKESFPLTVTSAQKNPTAFYLCASKGLAGAADTQYFGPGTRLTVL.

V is TRBV7-9 and J is TRBJ2-6; possibly TRBD1 for D (6 bases). V was clipped by 4 bases and J by 3 bases, with 16 bases between them. Germline V lookup: CDR1 SEHNR, CDR2 FQNEAQ (reference sequence). The CDR3 contains 17 residues. The CDR3 sequence is CASSWDTRGGGANVLTF. CDR3 in DNA: TGTGCCAGCAGCTGGGACACCCGAGGGGGTGGGGCCAACGTCCTGACTTTC. Full variable domain (remainder filled in from reference TRBV7-9 and TRBJ2-6): DTGVSQNPRHKITKRGQNVTFRCDPISEHNRLYWYRQTLGQGPEFLTYFQNEAQLEKSRLLSDRFSAERPKGSFSTLEIQRTEQGDSAMYLCASSWDTRGGGANVLTFGAGSRLTVL.

This rearrangement joins TRBV5-6 to TRBJ1-1, with 9 bases fitting TRBD1. The CDR3 is made up of 16 amino acids. V lost 6 bases and J lost 8; bases outside the gene matches: 17. The V gene's germline CDR1 is SGHDT and CDR2 YYEEEE. CDR3 nucleotide sequence: TGTGCCAGCACCCTGGACAGGGGCCGTCACACGAAAGAAGCTTTCTTT. It encodes CASTLDRGRHTKEAFF.

In this sample, this clonotype turned up many times. The rearrangement links TRBV29-1 to TRBJ2-5, with D tentatively TRBD1 or TRBD2 (5 bases each). The germline V gene has CDR1 SQVTM and CDR2 ANQGSEA. The CDR3 consists of 11 residues. The V gene lost 5 bases and the J gene lost 7 bases, with 11 bases spanning the gap. The CDR3 region is CSVWDRGTQYF. CDR3 in DNA: TGCAGCGTTTGGGACCGTGGGACCCAGTACTTC.

The CDR3 DNA reads as TGTGCCAGCAGCTTCCGGGGTATAGGCAACGTCCTGACTTTC. Translating gives CASSFRGIGNVLTF. The chain couples TRBV7-9 to TRBJ2-6; TRBD2 might be the D (5 bases). This CDR3 is built from 14 residues. The V end was cut by 3 bases, the J end by 9 bases, with 12 bases between. Germline values: CDR1 SEHNR, CDR2 FQNEAQ (reference sequence).

This clonotype was seen a few times. The chain has TRBV12-3 or TRBV12-4 and TRBJ2-1, with 7 bases fitting TRBD2. The CDR3 is made up of 14 amino acids. Trimming removed 8 bases from V and 7 bases from J; junction bases left unmatched: 11. The CDR3 nucleotides read TGTGCCAGCCGGGGAGGGATCTTGGGGAATGAGCAGTTCTTC. Residues: CASRGGILGNEQFF.

J is TRBJ2-6 and V is TRBV7-2; no definite D call. The V gene's germline CDR1 is SGHTA and CDR2 FQGNSA. The CDR3 spans 14 residues. V was trimmed by 5 bases and J by 4 bases, leaving 9 bases between them. The CDR3 DNA is TGTGCCAGCAGCCACAGTATCGGGGCCAACGTCCTGACTTTC. It yields the protein CASSHSIGANVLTF.

This clonotype appeared many times. V is TRBV20-1 and J is TRBJ2-3, with 7 bases lining up with TRBD1. Trimming at V came to 4 bases and at J to 0 bases, leaving 7 bases not matched to a gene. In germline, CDR1 is DFQATT, CDR2 SNEGSKA (reference sequence). The CDR3 spans 15 residues. The CDR3 nucleotides read TGCAGTGCTAACAGGGGAATCTCTAGCACAGATACGCAGTATTTT. This encodes CSANRGISSTDTQYF.

V usage is TRBV12-3 or TRBV12-4 and J usage is TRBJ2-5; TRBD1 is a possible D gene (6 bases). This CDR3 is built from 14 residues. The V end lost 7 bases, the J end lost 5 bases, and 17 bases lay between the germline ends. In nucleotides, the CDR3 is TGTGCCAGCAACGACGCAGGGGCACGGGAGACCCAGTACTTC. The encoded protein is CASNDAGARETQYF.

This clonotype appeared a few times. The chain uses TRBV29-1 and TRBJ2-4; TRBD1 might be the D (6 bases). V dropped 3 bases and J dropped 10 bases, with 13 bases sitting between them. The germline CDR1 and CDR2 sequences are SQVTM and ANQGSEA. This CDR3 spans 12 amino acids. The CDR3 loop is CSVEIQGRIQYF. CDR3 coding DNA: TGCAGCGTTGAGATACAGGGACGAATTCAGTACTTC.

This clonotype has a handful of counts. The chain couples TRBV7-9 to TRBJ2-7, with 7 bases lining up with TRBD1. Germline CDR1 and CDR2: SEHNR and FQNEAQ (reference sequence). The CDR3 length is 12 residues. Losses at the gene ends were 3 bases for V and 6 bases for J; bases not matched to a gene: 2. As DNA, the CDR3 is TGTGCCAGCAGCTTGGGACAGACCGAGCAGTACTTC. Its protein is CASSLGQTEQYF.

The rearrangement joins TRBV19 to TRBJ2-5, with D unresolved. The germline V gene encodes CDR1 LNHDA and CDR2 SQIVND (reference sequence). V was shortened by 3 bases and J by 0 bases, with 8 bases between the two germline ends. The CDR3 length is 14 residues. The CDR3 loop reads CASSMYRDQETQYF. The CDR3 nucleotides are TGTGCCAGTAGTATGTACCGGGACCAAGAGACCCAGTACTTC.

CDR3 coding DNA: TGTGCCAGCAGTACCCGGGACCCGAACACAGATACGCAGTATTTT. Encoded protein: CASSTRDPNTDTQYF. This sequence joins TRBV6-1 and TRBJ2-3; tentatively, D is TRBD1 or TRBD2 (5 bases each). The CDR3 consists of 15 residues. Germline CDR1 MNHNS, CDR2 SASEGT. The V and J ends lost 5 bases and 2 bases respectively, with 14 bases between them.

This clonotype was observed many times. The V gene is TRBV6-1, the J gene TRBJ1-6; a weak D match, TRBD1 (6 bases). Trimming removed 5 bases at V and 10 bases at J, with 21 bases between. The CDR3 totals 16 residues. CDR1 is MNHNS, CDR2 SASEGT, per germline. The CDR3 nucleotides read TGTGCCAGCAGTCCCGACAGGATGGATGACGGATCACCCCTCCACTTT. Its protein is CASSPDRMDDGSPLHF.

This clonotype was picked up many times. Here the CDR3 DNA reads TGTGCCAGCTCACCGGACAGGTATCCCTACGAGCAGTACTTC. This codes for CASSPDRYPYEQYF. The chain couples TRBV18 to TRBJ2-7; TRBD1 aligns across 7 bases. Per the germline V gene, CDR1 is KGHSH and CDR2 is LQKENI. V shed 3 bases and J 2 bases; nucleotides not matched to a gene: 4. The CDR3 is 14 amino acids.

The sample holds a few counts of this clonotype. The chain couples TRBV7-8 to TRBJ2-3, with TRBD2 matching 12 bases. The CDR3 spans 21 residues. The V segment lost 3 bases and the J segment 4 bases; nucleotides outside the gene matches: 20. Germline V CDR1 and CDR2: SGHVS, FQNEAQ. CDR3 residues: CASSLLVGTSGSHGAADTQYF. Written as DNA, the CDR3 is TGTGCCAGCAGCTTGCTAGTCGGGACTAGCGGGTCGCACGGGGCGGCAGATACGCAGTATTTT.

Points on this clonotype: A read error may account for a junction end that differs from germline. The chain uses TRBV5-1 and TRBJ2-2; D gene unclear. The germline gives CDR1 SGHRS, CDR2 YFSETQ. The CDR3 is 11 amino acids. The chain's CDR3 is CASSLVRELFF. The CDR3 DNA follows: TGTGCCAGCAGCTTGGTGAGGGAGCTGTTTTTT. The full variable domain, rest sourced from reference TRBV5-1 and TRBJ2-2, is KAGVTQTPRYLIKTRGQQVTLSCSPISGHRSVSWYQQTPGQGLQFLFEYFSETQRNKGNFPGRFSGRQFSNSRSEMNVSTLELGDSALYLCASSLVRELFFGEGSRLTVL.

As for this clonotype: Since no conserved phenylalanine or tryptophan closes the CDR3, a read error is the likely cause. The chain combines TRBV7-9 with TRBJ1-1, with D tentatively TRBD1 (5 bases). Trimming left V 5 bases short and J 5 bases short, with 24 bases between. The CDR3 totals 17 residues. Germline values: CDR1 SEHNR, CDR2 FQNEAQ (reference sequence). CDR3 coding DNA: TGTGCCAGCAGCCTAGGACGGAGGGGTAGAGGAGGAACTGAAGCTTTCCTT. Translated, it gives CASSLGRRGRGGTEAFL.

In this sample, this clonotype turned up many times. The chain combines TRBV27 with TRBJ1-1; TRBD1 matches at 10 bases. J was trimmed by 11 bases and V by 5 bases; bases with no gene match: 11. From germline, CDR1 is MNHEY and CDR2 SMNVEV (reference sequence). The CDR3 covers 14 residues. For the CDR3, the DNA is TGTGCCAGCAGTCCGATCGGGACAGGGGCGGTCGCTTTCTTT. Amino acids: CASSPIGTGAVAFF.

This clonotype was counted a few times. The chain joins TRBV29-1 to TRBJ1-5; 9 bases agree with TRBD1. This CDR3 spans 13 amino acids. The germline V gene encodes CDR1 SQVTM and CDR2 ANQGSEA. Trimming removed 4 bases from V and 7 bases from J; junction bases left unmatched: 5. The CDR3 coding sequence is TGCAGCGTTGCGGACAGGGGAACCCAGCCCCAGCATTTT. Amino acid sequence: CSVADRGTQPQHF.

The genes are TRBV4-1 and TRBJ2-1; a possible D gene is TRBD2 (5 bases). The CDR3 has 13 residues. Germline V gives CDR1 MGHRA, CDR2 YSYEKL. Trimming left V 2 bases short and J 7 bases short, with 9 bases between. This CDR3 reads CASSQPTRNEQFF. DNA of the CDR3: TGCGCCAGCAGCCAACCTACTAGGAATGAGCAGTTCTTC.

This chain connects TRBV7-9 to TRBJ2-7, with D perhaps TRBD1 or TRBD2 (5 bases each). CDR3 size: 13 residues. The V end was cut by 11 bases, the J end by 2 bases, with 16 bases between. Germline V CDR1 and CDR2: SEHNR, FQNEAQ (reference sequence). DNA for the CDR3: TGTGCCGGGTCCGGGACCGTTACCTACGAGCAGTACTTC. This encodes CAGSGTVTYEQYF.

The chain uses TRBV20-1 and TRBJ2-5, with D hard to call. Per germline, CDR1 DFQATT and CDR2 SNEGSKA (reference sequence). Trimming removed 4 bases at V and 2 bases at J, with 8 bases between. This CDR3 contains 12 residues. The CDR3 loop is CSAMVRQETQYF. CDR3 coding DNA: TGCAGTGCTATGGTCCGGCAAGAGACCCAGTACTTC.

This clonotype was seen only a few times. This chain connects TRBV24-1 to TRBJ2-2; the match to TRBD1 covers 8 bases. The CDR3 contains 16 residues. V dropped 3 bases and J dropped 6; count of bases not matched to a gene: 8. In germline, CDR1 is KGHDR, CDR2 SFDVKD. Here the CDR3 reads CATSDPGQGGPGELFF. CDR3 nucleotides: TGTGCCACCAGTGATCCCGGACAGGGCGGTCCCGGGGAGCTGTTTTTT.

DNA for the CDR3: TGTGCCAGCAGTTCCGGGGAAGGGCACACAGATACGCAGTATTTT. It translates to CASSSGEGHTDTQYF. The chain carries TRBV5-6 and TRBJ2-3, with a weak D call TRBD2 (5 bases). Germline-derived CDR1 and CDR2 are SGHDT and YYEEEE. The V gene lost 5 bases and the J gene lost 2 bases, with 15 bases spanning the gap. The CDR3 is made up of 15 amino acids.

The chain has TRBV19 and TRBJ2-7; 11 bases line up with TRBD2. CDR1 is LNHDA, CDR2 SQIVND, per germline (reference sequence). Germline trimming cut 4 bases from V and 2 bases from J; bases unmatched to any gene: 7. The CDR3 loop spans 16 amino acids. CDR3 DNA sequence: TGTGCCAGTAGTACCACAGGGACTAGCGGACCCTACGAGCAGTACTTC. Protein: CASSTTGTSGPYEQYF.

In this sample, this clonotype turned up many times. This rearrangement joins TRBV12-3 or TRBV12-4 to TRBJ1-2, with no clear D. The V gene lost 1 base and the J gene lost 1 base, with 4 bases spanning the gap. The CDR3 is 13 residues long. The CDR3 DNA reads as TGTGCCAGCAGTTTAGACAGTAACTATGGCTACACCTTC. The encoded protein is CASSLDSNYGYTF.